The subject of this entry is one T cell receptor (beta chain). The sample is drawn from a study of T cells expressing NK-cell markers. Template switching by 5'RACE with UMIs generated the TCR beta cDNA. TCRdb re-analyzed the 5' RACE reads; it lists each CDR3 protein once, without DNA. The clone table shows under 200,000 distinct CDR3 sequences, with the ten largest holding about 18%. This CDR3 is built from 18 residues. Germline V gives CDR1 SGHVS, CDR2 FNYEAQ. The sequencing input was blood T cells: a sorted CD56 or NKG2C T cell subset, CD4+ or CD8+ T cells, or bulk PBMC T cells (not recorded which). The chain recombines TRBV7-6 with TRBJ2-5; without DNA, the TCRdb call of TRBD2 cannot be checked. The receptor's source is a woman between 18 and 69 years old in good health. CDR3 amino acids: CASSLFFAASGDKETQYF.